Presented here are 5 T cell receptor beta chains from one specimen sequenced in a study of blood T cell repertoires in COVID-19. The repertoire was sequenced with immunoSEQ multiplex PCR; TCRdb's copy has only in-frame clones and lacks some. Of roughly 250,000 clones listed, around 81% are singletons. Sequenced: peripheral blood. The receptor source for this set is a woman aged 55 to 70 with active or convalescent COVID-19.

The chain employs TRBV6-2 or TRBV6-3 and TRBJ1-2; no definite D call. The length of the CDR3 is 14 residues. The germline gives CDR1 MNHEY, CDR2 SVGEGT. V was clipped by 5 bases and J by 4 bases, with 14 bases between them. The CDR3: CASSTREGSYGYTF. For the CDR3, the DNA is TGTGCCAGCAGTACCCGTGAGGGCAGCTATGGCTACACCTTC.

The rearrangement uses TRBV27 and TRBJ1-6; 8 bases align to TRBD1. CDR1 and CDR2 (germline): MNHEY, SMNVEV (reference sequence). V lost 3 bases to trimming and J lost 10 bases; unmatched junction nucleotides: 8. The CDR3 runs to 15 residues. DNA for the CDR3: TGTGCCAGCAGTTTCGATCTACAGGGGGTCTCACCCCTCCACTTT. As protein: CASSFDLQGVSPLHF.

The chain links TRBV2 to TRBJ1-2, with 10 bases identical to TRBD1. J was trimmed by 2 bases and V by 6 bases; bases with no gene match: 3. Germline loops: CDR1 SNHLY, CDR2 FYNNEI. The CDR3 contains 14 residues. The DNA of the CDR3 is TGTGCCAGCAGGGAGGGACAGGGGAACTATGGCTACACCTTC. This gives the protein CASREGQGNYGYTF.

This clone was picked up one time. The chain links TRBV4-2 to TRBJ2-1; 14 positions match TRBD2. With V trimmed by 4 bases and J by 5 bases, 7 bases remained unmatched. The CDR3 contains 17 residues. Germline V CDR1 and CDR2: LGHNA, YNFKEQ. CDR3 sequence reads: CASSPRLAGGLNNEQFF. In DNA form, the CDR3 reads TGTGCCAGCAGCCCAAGACTAGCGGGGGGGCTTAACAATGAGCAGTTCTTC.

This clone was counted a single time. The chain couples TRBV30 to TRBJ2-7; D remains ambiguous. The CDR3 is made up of 11 amino acids. Trimming shortened V by 3 bases and J by 8 bases, and 11 bases separated the two germline ends. Germline CDR1 GTSNPN, CDR2 SVGIG (reference sequence). Here the CDR3 DNA reads TGTGCCTGGAGCGACCGGGTGCAGCAGTACTTC. Encoded protein: CAWSDRVQQYF. Together with reference TRBV30 and TRBJ2-7, the CDR3 gives the full variable domain: SQTIHQWPATLVQPVGSPLSLECTVEGTSNPNLYWYRQAAGRGLQLLFYSVGIGQISSEVPQNLSASRPQDRQFILSSKKLLLSDSGFYLCAWSDRVQQYFGPGTRLTVT.